The 14 T cell receptor beta chains below all came from one sample that was sequenced in a study of T cells in Graves' hyperthyroidism and ophthalmopathy. Regions amplified from RNA transcripts were the TCR beta CDR3 regions. With the HTBI primer set, the TCR CDR3 went through a first round of RT-PCR. TCRdb analysed the multiplex PCR reads with MiXCR anew, one entry per CDR3 protein. The sample records fewer than 850,000 distinct CDR3 sequences, roughly a sixth being singletons. The source material was blood. Receptors were obtained from a man aged 50 to 59 with Graves' hyperthyroidism.

This clonotype appeared many times. This sequence joins TRBV5-1 and TRBJ2-5; 7 nucleotides line up with TRBD2. After removal of 6 bases from V and 5 bases from J, the junction contained 16 bases not matched to a gene. The CDR3 is made up of 16 amino acids. Germline CDR1 and CDR2: SGHRS and YFSETQ. The CDR3 bases are TGCGCCAGCACCCCCTCCGCAGGGACTACTGGGGAGACCCAGTACTTC. The encoded protein is CASTPSAGTTGETQYF.

This clonotype was counted a few times. The chain joins TRBV6-4 to TRBJ2-1, with TRBD1 identical over 10 bases. V trimming: 0 bases; J trimming: 4 bases; junction bases outside the gene matches: 0. Germline values: CDR1 MRHNA, CDR2 SNTAGT. The CDR3 runs to 15 residues. The CDR3 coding sequence is TGTGCCAGCAGTGACTCGGACAGGGGGTACAATGAGCAGTTCTTC. Amino acids: CASSDSDRGYNEQFF.

The chain is built from TRBV28 and TRBJ2-1; D may be TRBD1 or TRBD2 (6 bases each). The CDR3 loop spans 14 amino acids. Germline V CDR1 and CDR2: MDHEN, SYDVKM. The V end lost 8 bases, the J end lost 7 bases, and 18 bases lay between the germline ends. DNA for the CDR3: TGTGCCAGCGGGGTGGGAGGAGGGGGGAATGAGCAGTTCTTC. This encodes CASGVGGGGNEQFF.

This clonotype was observed a handful of times. The chain employs TRBV5-1 and TRBJ2-1; D is undetermined. Trimming stripped 4 bases from V and 7 bases from J, with 18 bases between. The germline V gene encodes CDR1 SGHRS and CDR2 YFSETQ. The CDR3 has 15 amino acids. CDR3 in amino acids: CASSPGVGHINEQFF. The DNA for the CDR3 is TGCGCCAGCAGCCCGGGCGTGGGCCATATAAATGAGCAGTTCTTC. Together with reference TRBV5-1 and TRBJ2-1, the CDR3 gives the full variable domain: KAGVTQTPRYLIKTRGQQVTLSCSPISGHRSVSWYQQTPGQGLQFLFEYFSETQRNKGNFPGRFSGRQFSNSRSEMNVSTLELGDSALYLCASSPGVGHINEQFFGPGTRLTVL.

This clonotype turned up a few times. J is TRBJ1-2 and V is TRBV20-1, with D uncertain. The germline gives CDR1 DFQATT, CDR2 SNEGSKA (reference sequence). This CDR3 contains 11 residues. With 7 bases removed from V and 6 bases from J, the gap between germline ends came to 12 bases. The CDR3 sequence: CSGESIHGYTF. The CDR3 DNA reads as TGCAGTGGAGAATCTATCCATGGCTACACCTTC.

The count of this clonotype is one. V and J are TRBV5-1 and TRBJ2-5; perhaps TRBD2 as D (6 bases). The CDR3 is 14 amino acids. Germline loops: CDR1 SGHRS, CDR2 YFSETQ. Trimming removed 6 bases from V and 7 bases from J, with 19 bases in between. CDR3 nucleotides: TGCGCCAGCATCCCTGGGAGCGGGCTGAGGACCCAGTACTTC. Its translation: CASIPGSGLRTQYF.

This clonotype came up a few times. J is TRBJ2-1 and V is TRBV20-1, with a weak D call TRBD2 (5 bases). The CDR3 runs 16 residues. The germline V gene encodes CDR1 DFQATT and CDR2 SNEGSKA (reference sequence). V lost 3 bases and J 1 base, leaving 16 bases between the germline ends. The CDR3 reads CSARTTFLGSYNEQFF. CDR3 in DNA: TGCAGTGCTAGGACTACCTTTTTAGGGTCCTACAATGAGCAGTTCTTC.

This clonotype was seen a few times. The chain links TRBV4-3 to TRBJ2-7, with 8 bases fitting TRBD1. This CDR3 has 15 residues. Trimming cost V 3 bases and J 0 bases; bases outside gene matches: 4. Germline V gene data show CDR1 as LGHNA and CDR2 as YSLEER. CDR3 in amino acids: CASSHGQGLSYEQYF. CDR3 DNA: TGCGCCAGCAGCCATGGACAGGGACTCTCCTACGAGCAGTACTTC.

This clonotype was recorded at least ten times. J is TRBJ1-2 and V is TRBV15; D remains unclear. V lost 0 bases and J 8 bases, leaving 7 bases between the germline ends. CDR1 is LNHNV, CDR2 YYDKDF, per germline (reference sequence). The CDR3 loop spans 12 amino acids. The CDR3 is CATSRDLGGYTF. DNA for the CDR3: TGTGCCACCAGCAGAGATTTAGGGGGCTACACCTTC.

Many counts were recorded for this clonotype. V usage is TRBV5-1 and J usage is TRBJ1-2; TRBD1 is a possible D gene (6 bases). Germline V lookup: CDR1 SGHRS, CDR2 YFSETQ. The CDR3 covers 16 residues. Deletions cut 4 bases from V and 8 bases from J, with 24 bases between. This chain's CDR3 is CASSEGRGARENGYTF. Here the CDR3 DNA reads TGCGCCAGCAGCGAGGGCCGGGGGGCGCGGGAGAACGGCTACACCTTC. Together with reference TRBV5-1 and TRBJ1-2, the CDR3 gives the full variable domain: KAGVTQTPRYLIKTRGQQVTLSCSPISGHRSVSWYQQTPGQGLQFLFEYFSETQRNKGNFPGRFSGRQFSNSRSEMNVSTLELGDSALYLCASSEGRGARENGYTFGSGTRLTVV.

This clonotype has at least ten counts. The chain employs TRBV11-2 and TRBJ2-7; D uncertain. Germline CDR1 reads SGHAT; CDR2 reads FQNNGV. Trimming took 0 bases from V and 5 from J, leaving 5 bases between them. CDR3 length: 12 amino acids. In DNA form, the CDR3 reads TGTGCCAGCAGCTTAGAAGGCCACGAGCAGTACTTC. It codes for CASSLEGHEQYF.

In this sample, this clonotype turned up many times. The chain combines TRBV12-3 or TRBV12-4 with TRBJ1-1; D call uncertain. V shed 2 bases and J shed 0 bases, with 7 bases lying between them. The CDR3 runs 14 residues. The CDR3 coding sequence is TGTGCCAGCAGTTTAATCAGGATGAACACTGAAGCTTTCTTT. It is translated as CASSLIRMNTEAFF.

About this clonotype: This may stem from a read error, because a much larger clone lies one nucleotide away. The genes are TRBV15 and TRBJ2-7, with 8 nucleotides matching TRBD1. V lost 1 base, J lost 7 bases, and 9 bases stayed unmatched. CDR3 length equals 15 residues. The germline V gene encodes CDR1 LNHNV and CDR2 YYDKDF (reference sequence). The CDR3 is CATSRGETGAGEQYF. The CDR3 region has the DNA TGTGCCACCAGCAGAGGTGAGACAGGGGCGGGTGAGCAGTACTTC.

Only a few counts were recorded for this clonotype. The chain uses TRBV28 and TRBJ2-3; D perhaps matches TRBD2 (6 bases). The CDR3 length is 17 residues. Trimming stripped 6 bases from V and 0 bases from J, with 19 bases between. CDR1 is MDHEN and CDR2 is SYDVKM in the germline V gene. For the CDR3, the DNA is TGTGCCAGCAGCTTCCAGGGACGGGGGTTAAGCACAGATACGCAGTATTTT. Its protein is CASSFQGRGLSTDTQYF. Full variable domain (rest looked up from reference TRBV28 and TRBJ2-3): DVKVTQSSRYLVKRTGEKVFLECVQDMDHENMFWYRQDPGLGLRLIYFSYDVKMKEKGDIPEGYSVSREKKERFSLILESASTNQTSMYLCASSFQGRGLSTDTQYFGPGTRLTVL.